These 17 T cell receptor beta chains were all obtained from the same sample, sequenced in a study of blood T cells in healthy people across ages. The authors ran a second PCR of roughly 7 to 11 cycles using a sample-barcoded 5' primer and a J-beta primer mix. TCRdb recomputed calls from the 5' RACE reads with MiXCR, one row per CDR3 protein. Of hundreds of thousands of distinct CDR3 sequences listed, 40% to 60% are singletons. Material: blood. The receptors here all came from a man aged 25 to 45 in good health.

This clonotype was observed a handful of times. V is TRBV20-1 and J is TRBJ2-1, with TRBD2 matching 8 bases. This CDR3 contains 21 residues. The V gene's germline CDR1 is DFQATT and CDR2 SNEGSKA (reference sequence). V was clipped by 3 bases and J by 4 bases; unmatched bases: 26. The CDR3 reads CSASRDEAVPLFSGDYNEQFF. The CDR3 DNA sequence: TGCAGTGCTAGCCGAGATGAGGCAGTTCCCCTCTTTAGCGGGGATTACAATGAGCAGTTCTTC.

CDR3: CASSPGQGPHEQFF. The CDR3, as DNA: TGTGCCAGCAGCCCTGGACAGGGACCCCATGAGCAGTTCTTC. J is TRBJ2-1 and V is TRBV7-9; 8 nucleotides line up with TRBD1. The germline gives CDR1 SEHNR, CDR2 FQNEAQ (reference sequence). V was pared by 5 bases and J by 8 bases, with 8 bases of the junction left unmatched. The CDR3 length is 14 residues.

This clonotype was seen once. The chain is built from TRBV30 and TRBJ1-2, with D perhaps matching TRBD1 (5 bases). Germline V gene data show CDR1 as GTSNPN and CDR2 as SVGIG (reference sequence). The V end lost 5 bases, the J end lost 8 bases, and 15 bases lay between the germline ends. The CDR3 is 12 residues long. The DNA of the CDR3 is TGTGCCTGGGCCCCATCGGGGCCCGGCTACACCTTC. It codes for CAWAPSGPGYTF. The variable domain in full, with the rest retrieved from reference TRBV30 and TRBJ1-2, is SQTIHQWPATLVQPVGSPLSLECTVEGTSNPNLYWYRQAAGRGLQLLFYSVGIGQISSEVPQNLSASRPQDRQFILSSKKLLLSDSGFYLCAWAPSGPGYTFGSGTRLTVV.

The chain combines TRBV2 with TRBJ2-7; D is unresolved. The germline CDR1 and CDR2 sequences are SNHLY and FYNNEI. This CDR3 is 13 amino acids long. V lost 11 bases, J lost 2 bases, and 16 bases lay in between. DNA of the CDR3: TGTGCCGGAAGGACCGAGTTGCCCTACGAGCAGTACTTC. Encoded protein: CAGRTELPYEQYF.

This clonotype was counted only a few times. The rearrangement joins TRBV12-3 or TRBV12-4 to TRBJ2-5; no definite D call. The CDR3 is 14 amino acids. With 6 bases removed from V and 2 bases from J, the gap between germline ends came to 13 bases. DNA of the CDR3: TGTGCCAGCAGAAGATGGGCAGGTCAAGAGACCCAGTACTTC. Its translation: CASRRWAGQETQYF.

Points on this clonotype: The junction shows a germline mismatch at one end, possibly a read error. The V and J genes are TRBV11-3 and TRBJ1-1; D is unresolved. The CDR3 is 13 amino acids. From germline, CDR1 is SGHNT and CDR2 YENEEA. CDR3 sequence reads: CVSSLDGNAEAFF. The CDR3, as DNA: TGTGTCAGCAGCTTGGACGGTAACGCTGAAGCTTTCTTT.

The CDR3 coding sequence is TGTGCCAGCAGCCATTCGACAGACGAGCAGTACTTC. This sequence encodes CASSHSTDEQYF. The chain combines TRBV7-6 with TRBJ2-4; TRBD1 might be the D (5 bases). With the DNA end fitting TRBJ2-7 better, the J assignment may be wrong. The CDR3 loop spans 12 amino acids. Germline V lookup: CDR1 SGHVS, CDR2 FNYEAQ.

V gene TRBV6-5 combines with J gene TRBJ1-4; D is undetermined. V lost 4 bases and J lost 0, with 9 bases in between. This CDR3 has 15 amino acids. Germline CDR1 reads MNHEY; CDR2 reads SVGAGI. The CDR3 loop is CASSSVPTTNEKLFF. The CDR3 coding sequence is TGTGCCAGCAGTTCCGTGCCCACAACTAATGAAAAACTGTTTTTT.

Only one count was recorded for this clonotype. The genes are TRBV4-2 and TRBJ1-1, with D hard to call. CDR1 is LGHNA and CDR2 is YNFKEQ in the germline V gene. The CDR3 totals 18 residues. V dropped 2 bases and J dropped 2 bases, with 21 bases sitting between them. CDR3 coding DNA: TGTGCCAGCAGCCAAAGTCCAGTTCGGACGCAACAAAACACTGAAGCTTTCTTT. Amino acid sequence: CASSQSPVRTQQNTEAFF.

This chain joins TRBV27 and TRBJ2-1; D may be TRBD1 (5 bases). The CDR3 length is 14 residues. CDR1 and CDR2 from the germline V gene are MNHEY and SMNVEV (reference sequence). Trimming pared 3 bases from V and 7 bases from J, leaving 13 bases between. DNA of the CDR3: TGTGCCAGCAGTTTCCAGGGTGATTGGAATGAGCAGTTCTTC. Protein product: CASSFQGDWNEQFF.

CDR3 amino acids: CATQGGSNYGYTF. CDR3 DNA sequence: TGTGCCACCCAGGGCGGAAGTAACTATGGCTACACCTTC. This chain links TRBV7-9 with TRBJ1-2; tentatively, D is TRBD1 (5 bases). V dropped 10 bases and J dropped 1 base, with 13 bases sitting between them. The V gene's germline CDR1 is SEHNR and CDR2 FQNEAQ (reference sequence). This CDR3 region has 13 residues.

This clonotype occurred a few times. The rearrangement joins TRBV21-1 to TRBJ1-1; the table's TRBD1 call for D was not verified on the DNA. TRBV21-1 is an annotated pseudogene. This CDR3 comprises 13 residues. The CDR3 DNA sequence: TGTGCCAGCACCCCCGGCCGGGACACTGAAGCTTTCTTT. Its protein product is CASTPGRDTEAFF.

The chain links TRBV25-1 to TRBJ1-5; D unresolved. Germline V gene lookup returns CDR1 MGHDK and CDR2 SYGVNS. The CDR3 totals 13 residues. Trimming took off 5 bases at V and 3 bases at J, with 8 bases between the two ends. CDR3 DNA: TGTGCCAGCAGTTGGTCAGACAATCAGCCCCAGCATTTT. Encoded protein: CASSWSDNQPQHF.

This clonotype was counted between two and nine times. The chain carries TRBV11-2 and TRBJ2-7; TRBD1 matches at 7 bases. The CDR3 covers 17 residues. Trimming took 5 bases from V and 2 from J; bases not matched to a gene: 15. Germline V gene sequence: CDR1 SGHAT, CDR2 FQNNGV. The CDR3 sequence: CASSPSMGQTNTYEQYF. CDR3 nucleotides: TGTGCCAGCAGCCCCTCAATGGGACAGACCAATACCTACGAGCAGTACTTC.

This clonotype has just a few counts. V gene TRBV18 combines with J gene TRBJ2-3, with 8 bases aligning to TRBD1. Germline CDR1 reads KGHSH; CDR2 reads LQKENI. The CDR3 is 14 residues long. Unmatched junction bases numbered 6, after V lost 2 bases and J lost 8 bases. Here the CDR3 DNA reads TGTGCCAGCTCACCAGTAGGACAGGGAGCTACGCAGTATTTT. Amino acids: CASSPVGQGATQYF.

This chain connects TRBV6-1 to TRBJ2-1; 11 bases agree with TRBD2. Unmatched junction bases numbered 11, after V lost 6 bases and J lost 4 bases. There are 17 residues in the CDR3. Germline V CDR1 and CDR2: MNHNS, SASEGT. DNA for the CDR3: TGTGCCAGCAGCCGCGACAGGGCTAGCGGGGGGTACAATGAGCAGTTCTTC. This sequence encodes CASSRDRASGGYNEQFF.

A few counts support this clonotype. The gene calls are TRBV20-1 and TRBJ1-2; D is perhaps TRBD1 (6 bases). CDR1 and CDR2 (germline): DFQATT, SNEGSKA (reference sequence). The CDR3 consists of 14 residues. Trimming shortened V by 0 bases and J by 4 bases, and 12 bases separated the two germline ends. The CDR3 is CSARDSGAVYGYTF. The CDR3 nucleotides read TGCAGTGCTAGAGATTCAGGGGCGGTCTATGGCTACACCTTC.